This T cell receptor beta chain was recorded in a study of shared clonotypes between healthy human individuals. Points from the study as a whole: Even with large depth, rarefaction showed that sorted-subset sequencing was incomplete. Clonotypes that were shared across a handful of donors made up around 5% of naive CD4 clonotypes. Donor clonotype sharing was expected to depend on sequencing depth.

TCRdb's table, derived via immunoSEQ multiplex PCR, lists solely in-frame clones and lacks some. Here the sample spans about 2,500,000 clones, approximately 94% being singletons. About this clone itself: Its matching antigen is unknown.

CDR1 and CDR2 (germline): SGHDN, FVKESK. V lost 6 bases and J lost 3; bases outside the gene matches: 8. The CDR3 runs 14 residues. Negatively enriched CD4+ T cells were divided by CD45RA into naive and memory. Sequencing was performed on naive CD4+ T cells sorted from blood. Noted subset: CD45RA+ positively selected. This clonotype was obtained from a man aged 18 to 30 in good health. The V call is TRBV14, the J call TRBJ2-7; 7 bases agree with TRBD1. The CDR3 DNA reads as TGTGCCAGCAGATTCTCCGGGACAGACTACGAGCAGTACTTC. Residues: CASRFSGTDYEQYF.